The 2 T cell receptor beta chains reported below all come from one sample, sequenced in a study of blood T cell repertoires in COVID-19. Produced via immunoSEQ multiplex PCR; TCRdb's table is partial and in-frame only. The sample holds approximately 260,000 clones; approximately 82% are singletons and the top ten take 4.9%. What was sequenced was peripheral blood. The receptor set was obtained from a woman aged 80 or over with active or convalescent COVID-19.

This clone was detected a few times. The chain couples TRBV6-5 to TRBJ1-3, with 9 positions matching TRBD1. CDR3 length: 14 amino acids. The V gene's germline CDR1 is MNHEY and CDR2 SVGAGI. Germline trimming cut 8 bases from V and 2 bases from J; bases unmatched to any gene: 4. CDR3 residues: CASWDRATGNTIYF. The CDR3 coding sequence is TGTGCCAGCTGGGACAGGGCTACTGGAAACACCATATATTTT.

This chain joins TRBV29-1 and TRBJ2-1, with 10 bases identical to TRBD2. Unmatched junction bases numbered 11, after V lost 4 bases and J lost 5 bases. The CDR3 is 16 amino acids. Germline V gene data show CDR1 as SQVTM and CDR2 as ANQGSEA. The CDR3 DNA reads as TGCAGCGTTGGGGTAACCGGGACTAGCGTTAACAATGAGCAGTTCTTC. Protein product: CSVGVTGTSVNNEQFF.